The 20 T cell receptor beta chains presented below share a single source sample, sequenced in a study of shared clonotypes between healthy human individuals (dated by TCRdb to about 2020). The library was made by the immunoSEQ multiplex PCR assay. TCRdb stores this immuneACCESS table with in-frame sequences only. Part of the clones is absent; in the studies checked, under half of the shortfall reflects unresolved V genes, and no reason is known for the rest. The sample includes 950,000 to 1,300,000 clones, with about 75% observed a single time. The ten largest clones take up roughly 1.5% of the sample. The sample consisted of memory CD4+ T cells sorted from blood. Read against the paper, the sample's cell subset or site label means: CD45RA-negative fraction. The receptors were gathered from a man aged 18 to 29 in good health.

About this clone itself: Other DNA sequences in this specimen translate into the identical CDR3. CDR3 sequence: CASSLGQGLGYTF. As DNA, the CDR3 is TGTGCCAGCAGCTTAGGACAGGGCTTAGGCTACACCTTC. J is TRBJ1-2 and V is TRBV11-2; 7 bases map to TRBD1. The CDR3 covers 13 residues. Germline V gene sequence: CDR1 SGHAT, CDR2 FQNNGV. V shed 1 base and J 8 bases; nucleotides not matched to a gene: 4.

This clone turned up a few times. The chain links TRBV12-5 to TRBJ2-2, with D possibly matching TRBD1 (6 bases). Trimming stripped 10 bases from V and 0 bases from J, with 12 bases between. The germline gives CDR1 LGHNT, CDR2 FRNRAP. This CDR3 comprises 14 residues. The CDR3 loop reads CATKGDANTGELFF. The DNA of the CDR3 is TGTGCTACCAAGGGGGACGCGAACACCGGGGAGCTGTTTTTT.

The V gene is TRBV30, the J gene TRBJ2-1; unclear D gene. This CDR3 contains 11 residues. The germline V and J ends were trimmed by 5 bases and 8 bases, with 10 bases remaining between them. Germline values: CDR1 GTSNPN, CDR2 SVGIG (reference sequence). The CDR3, as DNA: TGTGCCTGGCGCCTTCGAGATGAGCAGTTCTTC. Its protein is CAWRLRDEQFF.

The chain has TRBV7-9 and TRBJ2-3, with a possible D match to TRBD1 (6 bases). CDR3 size: 16 residues. Trimming left V 2 bases short and J 1 base short, with 13 bases between. Germline CDR1 reads SEHNR; CDR2 reads FQNEAQ (reference sequence). DNA of the CDR3: TGTGCCAGCAGCTTAACTGGGGGCCGGGGCACAGATACGCAGTATTTT. It translates to CASSLTGGRGTDTQYF.

The V and J genes are TRBV4-3 and TRBJ1-1; the match to TRBD1 covers 10 bases. The CDR3 length is 13 residues. V was clipped by 0 bases and J by 13 bases; unmatched bases: 5. The germline CDR1 and CDR2 sequences are LGHNA and YSLEER. The CDR3 region has the DNA TGCGCCAGCAGCCAAGACCGGGACAGGGGAGTTTTCTTT. It codes for CASSQDRDRGVFF.

The J gene is TRBJ2-3, the V gene TRBV9, with TRBD2 matching 8 bases. V dropped 2 bases and J dropped 6; count of bases not matched to a gene: 11. The CDR3 is made up of 16 amino acids. Germline loops: CDR1 SGDLS, CDR2 YYNGEE. The CDR3 loop is CASSVAGGHPKDTQYF. Written as DNA, the CDR3 is TGTGCCAGCAGCGTGGCGGGGGGCCACCCAAAGGATACGCAGTATTTT.

This clone has just one count. Other nucleotide sequences in the sample specify the same CDR3. The chain carries TRBV6-5 and TRBJ2-7; D gene unclear. The V and J ends lost 2 bases and 4 bases respectively, with 3 bases between them. The CDR3 totals 11 residues. Per germline, CDR1 MNHEY and CDR2 SVGAGI. The CDR3 protein is CASSYAYEQYF. CDR3 in DNA: TGTGCCAGCAGTTACGCTTACGAGCAGTACTTC.

The rearrangement uses TRBV27 and TRBJ2-7; the D is unclear. CDR3 length: 12 amino acids. With 7 bases removed from V and 2 bases from J, the gap between germline ends came to 9 bases. In germline, CDR1 is MNHEY, CDR2 SMNVEV (reference sequence). CDR3: CASKGRAYEQYF. The CDR3 DNA is TGTGCCAGCAAGGGCCGAGCCTACGAGCAGTACTTC.

The genes are TRBV7-9 and TRBJ2-3; 9 nucleotides line up with TRBD2. This CDR3 comprises 15 residues. The germline gives CDR1 SEHNR, CDR2 FQNEAQ (reference sequence). V lost 1 base to trimming and J lost 7 bases; unmatched junction nucleotides: 6. In DNA, the CDR3 is TGTGCCAGCAGCTTAGGAGCGGGGGGCACGAATACGCAGTATTTT. Translating gives CASSLGAGGTNTQYF.

The chain uses TRBV5-1 and TRBJ2-2, with unresolved D. Between the trimmed V and J ends, which lost 5 bases and 0 bases, there was a span of 11 bases. The germline V gene encodes CDR1 SGHRS and CDR2 YFSETQ. CDR3 length: 15 amino acids. The CDR3 region has the DNA TGCGCCAGCAGTTTCGGACGGTCGAACACCGGGGAGCTGTTTTTT. Residues: CASSFGRSNTGELFF.

The chain links TRBV7-2 to TRBJ1-1; weak D call: TRBD1 (5 bases). V lost 5 bases, J lost 4 bases, and 20 bases lay in between. The CDR3 runs 16 residues. CDR1 SGHTA and CDR2 FQGNSA come from the germline V gene. The DNA for the CDR3 is TGTGCCAGCAGCCTTAGAGGAGGAGGGACGGCCACTGAAGCTTTCTTT. This sequence encodes CASSLRGGGTATEAFF.

In its sample, this clone was seen many times. V is TRBV7-9 and J is TRBJ1-1; 8 nucleotides line up with TRBD1. V trimming: 3 bases; J trimming: 4 bases; junction bases outside the gene matches: 7. The CDR3 covers 15 residues. Germline V gene lookup returns CDR1 SEHNR and CDR2 FQNEAQ (reference sequence). CDR3 bases: TGTGCCAGCAGCTTCCCCACAGGGGGGGGCACTGAAGCTTTCTTT. This encodes CASSFPTGGGTEAFF.

As to this clone: This specimen includes other DNA sequences encoding the same CDR3. The chain has TRBV19 and TRBJ2-3, with TRBD2 matching 8 bases. V lost 9 bases and J lost 6; bases outside the gene matches: 8. The CDR3 extends over 13 amino acids. Germline V gene sequence: CDR1 LNHDA, CDR2 SQIVND (reference sequence). This chain's CDR3 is CASSIAGTDTQYF. The CDR3 coding sequence is TGTGCCAGCTCAATAGCGGGGACGGATACGCAGTATTTT.

The V and J genes are TRBV28 and TRBJ1-2, with 9 bases identical to TRBD1. Germline V gene sequence: CDR1 MDHEN, CDR2 SYDVKM. This CDR3 is 14 amino acids long. With V trimmed by 4 bases and J by 5 bases, 5 bases remained unmatched. The CDR3 loop is CASSYRDRAYGYTF. In nucleotides, the CDR3 is TGTGCCAGCAGTTACCGGGACAGGGCTTATGGCTACACCTTC.

CDR3 loop: CASSRGPGEETQYF. In DNA form, the CDR3 reads TGTGCCAGCAGTCGGGGCCCGGGGGAAGAGACCCAGTACTTC. The chain couples TRBV6-1 to TRBJ2-5, with D possibly TRBD2 on 6 matching bases. In germline, CDR1 is MNHNS, CDR2 SASEGT. V was clipped by 5 bases and J by 3 bases, with 13 bases between them. CDR3 length equals 14 residues.

This chain connects TRBV6-5 to TRBJ1-2; no reliable D call. V shed 2 bases and J shed 1 base, with 14 bases lying between them. Germline values: CDR1 MNHEY, CDR2 SVGAGI. This CDR3 is 16 amino acids long. The CDR3 DNA sequence: TGTGCCAGCAGTTACCCGATAGGACGAAGTAACTATGGCTACACCTTC. Protein sequence: CASSYPIGRSNYGYTF.

This clone was detected a few times. The V gene is TRBV15, the J gene TRBJ1-1; D might be TRBD1 (6 bases). CDR1 is LNHNV, CDR2 YYDKDF, per germline (reference sequence). The CDR3 runs to 14 residues. The V and J ends lost 1 base and 1 base respectively, with 7 bases between them. This CDR3 is CATSRGGQNTEAFF. DNA for the CDR3: TGTGCCACCAGCAGAGGGGGGCAGAACACTGAAGCTTTCTTT.

This chain joins TRBV10-3 and TRBJ2-2; the D gene is possibly TRBD2 (7 bases). With 11 bases removed from V and 3 bases from J, the gap between germline ends came to 16 bases. Per the germline V gene, CDR1 is ENHRY and CDR2 is SYGVKD. This CDR3 spans 14 amino acids. CDR3 sequence: CAVTSEGDTGELFF. The CDR3 coding sequence is TGTGCCGTCACTAGCGAGGGGGACACCGGGGAGCTGTTTTTT.

The gene calls are TRBV18 and TRBJ2-7; 10 bases map to TRBD2. V trimming: 1 base; J trimming: 5 bases; junction bases outside the gene matches: 11. Germline lookup yields CDR1 KGHSH and CDR2 LQKENI. The CDR3 extends over 17 amino acids. Here the CDR3 DNA reads TGTGCCAGCTCACCACTAGCGGGGGGAGGTCGTTGGAACGAGCAGTACTTC. Translation: CASSPLAGGGRWNEQYF.

This sequence joins TRBV28 and TRBJ2-3; D is perhaps TRBD1 or TRBD2 (7 bases each). V lost 3 bases and J lost 1, with 14 bases in between. Germline V gives CDR1 MDHEN, CDR2 SYDVKM. This CDR3 has 16 amino acids. CDR3 DNA: TGTGCCAGCAGTTTCCCAGGGGGGGAGCGCACAGATACGCAGTATTTT. Amino acid sequence: CASSFPGGERTDTQYF.